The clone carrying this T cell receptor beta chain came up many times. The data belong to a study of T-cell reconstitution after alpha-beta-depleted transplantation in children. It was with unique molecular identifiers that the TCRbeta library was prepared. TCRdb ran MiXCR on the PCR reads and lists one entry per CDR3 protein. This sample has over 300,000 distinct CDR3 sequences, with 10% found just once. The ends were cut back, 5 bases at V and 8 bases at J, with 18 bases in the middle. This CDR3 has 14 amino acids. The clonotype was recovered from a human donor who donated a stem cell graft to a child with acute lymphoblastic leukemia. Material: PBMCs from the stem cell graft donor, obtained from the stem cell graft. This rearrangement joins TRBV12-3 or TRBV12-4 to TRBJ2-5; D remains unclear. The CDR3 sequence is CASSPGGMGGTQYF. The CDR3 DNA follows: TGTGCCAGCAGTCCCGGTGGTATGGGTGGCACCCAGTACTTC.